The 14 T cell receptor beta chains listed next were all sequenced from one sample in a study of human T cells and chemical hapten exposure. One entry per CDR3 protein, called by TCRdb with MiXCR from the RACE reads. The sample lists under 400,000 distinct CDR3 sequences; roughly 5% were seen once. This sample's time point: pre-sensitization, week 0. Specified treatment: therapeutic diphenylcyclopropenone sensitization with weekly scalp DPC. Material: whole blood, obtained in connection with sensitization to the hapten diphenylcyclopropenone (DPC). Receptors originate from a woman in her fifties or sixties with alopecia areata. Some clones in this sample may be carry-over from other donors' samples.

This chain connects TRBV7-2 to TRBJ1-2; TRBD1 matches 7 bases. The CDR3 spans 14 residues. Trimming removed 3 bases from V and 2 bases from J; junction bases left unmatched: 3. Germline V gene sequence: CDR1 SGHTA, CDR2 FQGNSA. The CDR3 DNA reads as TGTGCCAGCAGCTTCAGCAGGGGGAACTATGGCTACACCTTC. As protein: CASSFSRGNYGYTF.

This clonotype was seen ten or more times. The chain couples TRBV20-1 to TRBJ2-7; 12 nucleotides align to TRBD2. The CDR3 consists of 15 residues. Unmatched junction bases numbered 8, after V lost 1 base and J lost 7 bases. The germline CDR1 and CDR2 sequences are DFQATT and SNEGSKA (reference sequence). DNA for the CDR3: TGCAGTGCTAGAGTGACTAGCGGGAGCCTGGGAGAGCAGTACTTC. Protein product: CSARVTSGSLGEQYF.

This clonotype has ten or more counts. DNA of the CDR3: TGTGCCAGCAGCTCGAACCTGGGACAGGGAAACCAAGAGACCCAGTACTTC. This gives the protein CASSSNLGQGNQETQYF. This chain uses TRBV7-6 with TRBJ2-5, with 9 nucleotides matching TRBD1. The CDR3 contains 17 residues. Unmatched junction bases numbered 9, after V lost 4 bases and J lost 0 bases. Germline-derived CDR1 and CDR2 are SGHVS and FNYEAQ.

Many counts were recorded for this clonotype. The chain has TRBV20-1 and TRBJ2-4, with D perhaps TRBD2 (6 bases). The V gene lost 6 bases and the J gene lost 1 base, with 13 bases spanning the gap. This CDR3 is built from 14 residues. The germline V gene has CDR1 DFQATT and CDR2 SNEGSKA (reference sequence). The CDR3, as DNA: TGCAGTGCCGCCCCCGGGGGTGCCAAAAACATTCAGTACTTC. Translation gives CSAAPGGAKNIQYF.

CDR3 sequence: CASSADRGSTDTQYF. The CDR3 nucleotides are TGTGCCAGCAGCGCGGACAGGGGGAGCACAGATACGCAGTATTTT. The chain uses TRBV7-2 and TRBJ2-3, with 10 bases aligning to TRBD1. Germline V gene sequence: CDR1 SGHTA, CDR2 FQGNSA. The CDR3 is 15 residues long. Germline trimming cut 5 bases from V and 0 bases from J; bases unmatched to any gene: 2.

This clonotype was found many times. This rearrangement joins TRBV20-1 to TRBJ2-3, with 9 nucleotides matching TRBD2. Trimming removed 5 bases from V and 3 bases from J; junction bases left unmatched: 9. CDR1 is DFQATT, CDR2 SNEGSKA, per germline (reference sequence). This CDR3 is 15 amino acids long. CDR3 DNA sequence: TGCAGTGCTTTCCCCGGGACTAGCATGACAGATACGCAGTATTTT. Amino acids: CSAFPGTSMTDTQYF.

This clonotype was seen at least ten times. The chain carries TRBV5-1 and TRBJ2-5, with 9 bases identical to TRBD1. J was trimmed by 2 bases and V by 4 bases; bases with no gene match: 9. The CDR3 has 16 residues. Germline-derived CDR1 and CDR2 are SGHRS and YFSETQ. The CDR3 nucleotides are TGCGCCAGCAGCCCGGGACAGGGCTCCACTCAAGAGACCCAGTACTTC. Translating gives CASSPGQGSTQETQYF.

CDR3: CASSQDQQGNGYTF. As DNA, the CDR3 is TGTGCCAGCAGCCAAGATCAACAGGGGAATGGCTACACCTTC. The V and J genes are TRBV3-1 and TRBJ1-2; 7 bases fit TRBD1. Germline V CDR1 and CDR2: LGHDT, YNNKEL (reference sequence). The CDR3 is 14 residues long. V shed 0 bases and J 6 bases; nucleotides not matched to a gene: 4.

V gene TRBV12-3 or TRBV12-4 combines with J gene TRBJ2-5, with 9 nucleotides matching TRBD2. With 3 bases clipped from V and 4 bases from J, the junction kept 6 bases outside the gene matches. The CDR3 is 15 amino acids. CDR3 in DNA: TGTGCCAGCAGTTTTGGGCGGGGGGGAGGAGAGACCCAGTACTTC. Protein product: CASSFGRGGGETQYF.

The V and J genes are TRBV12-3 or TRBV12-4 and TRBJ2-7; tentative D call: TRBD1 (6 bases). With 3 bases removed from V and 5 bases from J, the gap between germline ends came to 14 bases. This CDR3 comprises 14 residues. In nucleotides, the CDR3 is TGTGCCAGCAGTTTCGAACAGGGTACCCACGAGCAGTACTTC. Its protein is CASSFEQGTHEQYF.

DNA of the CDR3: TGTGCCATCTGGGGAAGAACTGAAGCTTTCTTT. It encodes CAIWGRTEAFF. The chain carries TRBV28 and TRBJ1-1; unclear D gene. The germline CDR1 and CDR2 sequences are MDHEN and SYDVKM. The CDR3 extends over 11 amino acids. V lost 10 bases and J lost 5, with 11 bases in between.

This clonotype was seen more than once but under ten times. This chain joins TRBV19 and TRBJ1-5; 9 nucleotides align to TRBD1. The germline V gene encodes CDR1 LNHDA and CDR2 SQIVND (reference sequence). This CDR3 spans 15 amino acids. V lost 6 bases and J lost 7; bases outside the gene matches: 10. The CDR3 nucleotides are TGTGCCAGTAGAACAGGGGGCGCGAGTGGGCAGCCCCAGCATTTT. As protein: CASRTGGASGQPQHF.

CDR3 protein: CASSGGPLVDYGYTF. The CDR3 DNA follows: TGTGCCAGCAGTGGGGGACCCCTCGTGGACTATGGCTACACCTTC. V is TRBV2 and J is TRBJ1-2, with D possibly matching TRBD1 (5 bases). V was pared by 4 bases and J by 3 bases, with 15 bases between. This CDR3 spans 15 amino acids. CDR1 SNHLY and CDR2 FYNNEI come from the germline V gene.

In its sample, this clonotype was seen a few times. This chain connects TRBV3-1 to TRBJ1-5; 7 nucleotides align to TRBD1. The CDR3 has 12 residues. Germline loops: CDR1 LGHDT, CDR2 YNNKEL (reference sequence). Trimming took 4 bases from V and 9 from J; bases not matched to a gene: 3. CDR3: CASSRQGGPQHF. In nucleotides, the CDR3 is TGTGCCAGCAGCCGACAGGGAGGGCCCCAGCATTTT.